This T cell receptor beta chain was sequenced for a study of blood T cells in healthy people across ages. The CDR3 loop spans 15 amino acids. V lost 4 bases to trimming and J lost 4 bases; unmatched junction nucleotides: 4. CDR1 MGHDK and CDR2 SYGVNS come from the germline V gene. The authors ran a second PCR of about 6 to 11 cycles using a sample-barcoded 5' primer and a J-beta primer mix. A single record per CDR3 protein comes from TCRdb applying MiXCR to the 5' RACE reads. The sample consists of some 760,000 distinct CDR3 sequences, around a quarter of them appearing once. Only a few counts were recorded for this clonotype. Its antigen remains unknown. Study-wide findings and caveats: Strong correlation linked observed beta diversity and percent naive T cells.

The same specimen was also included in a second study, on T cells of mothers and their children.

This clonotype was sampled from a boy aged 5-17 years in good health. The material sequenced was blood. This chain links TRBV25-1 with TRBJ2-7, with 13 bases that match TRBD2. This CDR3 is CASSGTSGRSYEQYF. DNA of the CDR3: TGTGCCAGCAGTGGGACTAGCGGGAGATCGTACGAGCAGTACTTC.